The clone carrying this T cell receptor beta chain was seen ten or more times. The record originates from a study of early T cells in non-severe SARS-CoV-2 infection. From the 5' RACE reads, TCRdb called clonotypes with MiXCR, one entry per CDR3 protein. Seen here are some 31,000 distinct CDR3 sequences, under 6% observed once, and the top ten hold roughly 5.5%. Germline values: CDR1 MNHNY, CDR2 SVGAGI (reference sequence). The V end was cut by 3 bases, the J end by 7 bases, with 7 bases between. The CDR3 length is 13 residues. The rearrangement joins TRBV6-6 to TRBJ1-6; no clear D gene. This receptor was taken from an adult who was a healthcare worker with PCR-confirmed SARS-CoV-2 infection or an uninfected control (not recorded which). The sample comprised whole blood. The CDR3 nucleotides read TGTGCCAGCAGTTATTCGACCAATTCACCCCTCCACTTT. Amino acid sequence: CASSYSTNSPLHF.